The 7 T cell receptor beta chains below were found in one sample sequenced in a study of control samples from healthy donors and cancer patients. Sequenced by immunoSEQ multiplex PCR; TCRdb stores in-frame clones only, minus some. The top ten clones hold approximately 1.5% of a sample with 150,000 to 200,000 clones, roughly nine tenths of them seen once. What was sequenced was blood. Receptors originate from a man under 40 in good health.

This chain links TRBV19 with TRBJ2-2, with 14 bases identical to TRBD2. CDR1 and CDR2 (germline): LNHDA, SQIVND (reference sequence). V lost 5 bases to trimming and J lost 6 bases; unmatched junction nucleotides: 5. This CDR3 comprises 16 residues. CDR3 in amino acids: CASSSPGLAGAGELFF. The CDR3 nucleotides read TGTGCCAGTAGTTCGCCGGGACTAGCGGGAGCCGGGGAGCTGTTTTTT.

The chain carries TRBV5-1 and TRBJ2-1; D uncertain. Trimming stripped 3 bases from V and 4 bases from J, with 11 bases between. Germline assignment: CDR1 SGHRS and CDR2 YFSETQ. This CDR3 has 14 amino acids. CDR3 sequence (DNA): TGCGCCAGCAGCTCCACCTACCGTTACAATGAGCAGTTCTTC. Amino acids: CASSSTYRYNEQFF.

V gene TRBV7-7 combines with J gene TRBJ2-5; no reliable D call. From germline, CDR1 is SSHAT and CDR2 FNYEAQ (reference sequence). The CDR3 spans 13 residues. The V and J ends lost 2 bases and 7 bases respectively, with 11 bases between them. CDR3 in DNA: TGTGCCAGCAGCTTATGGGCGGATCGGACCCAGTACTTC. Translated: CASSLWADRTQYF.

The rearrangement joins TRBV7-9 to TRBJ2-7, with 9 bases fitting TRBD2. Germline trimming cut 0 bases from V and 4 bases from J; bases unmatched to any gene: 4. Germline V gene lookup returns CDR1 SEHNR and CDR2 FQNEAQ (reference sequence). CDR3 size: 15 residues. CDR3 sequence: CASSLAASGKYEQYF. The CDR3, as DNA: TGTGCCAGCAGCTTAGCGGCTAGCGGGAAGTACGAGCAGTACTTC.

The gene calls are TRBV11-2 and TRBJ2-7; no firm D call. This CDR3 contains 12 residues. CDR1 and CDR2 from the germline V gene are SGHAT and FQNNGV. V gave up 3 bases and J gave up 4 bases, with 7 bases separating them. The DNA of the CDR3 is TGTGCCAGCAGCTTTCATAGTTACGAGCAGTACTTC. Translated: CASSFHSYEQYF.

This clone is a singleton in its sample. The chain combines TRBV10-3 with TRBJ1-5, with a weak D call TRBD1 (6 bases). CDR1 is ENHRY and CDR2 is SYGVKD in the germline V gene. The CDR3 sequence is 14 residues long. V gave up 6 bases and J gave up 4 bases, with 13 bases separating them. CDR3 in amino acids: CAISPGQPNQPQHF. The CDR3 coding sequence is TGTGCCATCAGCCCGGGACAACCGAATCAGCCCCAGCATTTT.

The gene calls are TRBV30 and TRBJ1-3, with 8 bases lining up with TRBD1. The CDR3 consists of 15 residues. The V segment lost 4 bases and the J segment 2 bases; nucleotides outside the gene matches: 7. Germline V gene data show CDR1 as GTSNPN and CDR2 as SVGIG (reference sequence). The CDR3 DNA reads TGTGCCTGGACAGCGGGCAGGGGGCCTGGAAACACCATATATTTT. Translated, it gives CAWTAGRGPGNTIYF.